Here is one TCR beta chain with its context. Libraries were prepared by immunoSEQ multiplex PCR; TCRdb keeps only in-frame clonotypes and omits some of them. The sample shows 150,000 to 200,000 clones, 80% to 95% of them seen only once. The record originates from a study of blood T cell repertoires in COVID-19. The germline V gene encodes CDR1 MDHEN and CDR2 SYDVKM. Deletions cut 2 bases from V and 2 bases from J, with 12 bases between. The CDR3 length is 15 residues. The chain has TRBV28 and TRBJ2-5; no reliable D call. Sequenced sample: peripheral blood. This TCR came from a man aged 25 to 40 with COVID-19, enrolled during active disease. CDR3 sequence (DNA): TGTGCCAGCAGTTTACTTTCGGTTCTACAAGAGACCCAGTACTTC. It yields the protein CASSLLSVLQETQYF.